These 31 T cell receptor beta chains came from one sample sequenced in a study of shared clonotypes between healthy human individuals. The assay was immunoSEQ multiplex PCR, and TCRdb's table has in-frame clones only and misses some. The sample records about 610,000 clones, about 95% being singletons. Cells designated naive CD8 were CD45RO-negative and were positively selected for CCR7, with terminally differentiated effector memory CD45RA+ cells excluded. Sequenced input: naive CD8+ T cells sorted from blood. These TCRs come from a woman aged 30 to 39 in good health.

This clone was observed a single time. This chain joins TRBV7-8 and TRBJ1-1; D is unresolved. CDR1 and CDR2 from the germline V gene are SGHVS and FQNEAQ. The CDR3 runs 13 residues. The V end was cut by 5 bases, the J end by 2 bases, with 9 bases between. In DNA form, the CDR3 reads TGTGCCAGCAGCACTCAGGAAAACACTGAAGCTTTCTTT. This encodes CASSTQENTEAFF.

DNA of the CDR3: TGTGCCAGCAGGGACGCACGCGATACGCAGTATTTT. Encoded protein: CASRDARDTQYF. The chain employs TRBV28 and TRBJ2-3; D remains ambiguous. V was trimmed by 6 bases and J by 6 bases, leaving 10 bases between them. Germline CDR1 is MDHEN and CDR2 is SYDVKM. The CDR3 spans 12 residues.

This CDR3 reads CASSLSLSGSPDTQYF. In DNA form, the CDR3 reads TGTGCCAGCAGCTTGTCACTTAGCGGGAGCCCAGATACGCAGTATTTT. The V call is TRBV7-9, the J call TRBJ2-3; 9 bases align to TRBD2. The trim removed 3 bases at V and 4 bases at J, leaving 8 bases unmatched. Germline V gene data show CDR1 as SEHNR and CDR2 as FQNEAQ (reference sequence). The CDR3 length is 16 residues.

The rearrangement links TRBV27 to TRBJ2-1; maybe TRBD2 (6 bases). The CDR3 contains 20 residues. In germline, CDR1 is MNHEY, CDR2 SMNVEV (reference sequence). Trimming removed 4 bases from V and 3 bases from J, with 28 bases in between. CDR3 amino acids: CASSYGAPGLLVNGYNEQFF. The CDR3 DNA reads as TGTGCCAGCAGTTATGGGGCACCGGGACTCCTAGTAAATGGCTACAATGAGCAGTTCTTC.

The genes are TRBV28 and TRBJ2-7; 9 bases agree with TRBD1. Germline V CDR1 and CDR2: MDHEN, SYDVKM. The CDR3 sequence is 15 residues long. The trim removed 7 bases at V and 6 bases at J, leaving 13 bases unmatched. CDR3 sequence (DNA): TGTGCCAGCACTCACGCCGGGACAGGGTCTTCCGAGCAGTACTTC. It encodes CASTHAGTGSSEQYF.

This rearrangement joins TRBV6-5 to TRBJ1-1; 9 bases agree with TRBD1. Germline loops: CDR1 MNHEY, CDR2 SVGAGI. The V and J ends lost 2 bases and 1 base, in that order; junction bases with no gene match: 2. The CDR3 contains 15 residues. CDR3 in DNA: TGTGCCAGCAGTTACGACAGGGGGAGGAACACTGAAGCTTTCTTT. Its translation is CASSYDRGRNTEAFF.

This CDR3 is CASSSGQGVLEQYF. CDR3 DNA sequence: TGTGCCAGCAGTTCGGGACAGGGTGTGTTGGAGCAGTACTTC. The gene calls are TRBV6-5 and TRBJ2-7; 9 nucleotides line up with TRBD1. CDR1 MNHEY and CDR2 SVGAGI come from the germline V gene. CDR3 length equals 14 residues. After removal of 4 bases from V and 7 bases from J, the junction contained 8 bases not matched to a gene.

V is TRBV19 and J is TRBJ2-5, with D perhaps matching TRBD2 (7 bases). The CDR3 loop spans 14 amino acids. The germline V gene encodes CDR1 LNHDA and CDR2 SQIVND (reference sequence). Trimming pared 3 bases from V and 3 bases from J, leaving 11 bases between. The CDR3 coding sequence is TGTGCCAGTAGTATCGGGGGGCTCGAAGAGACCCAGTACTTC. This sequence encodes CASSIGGLEETQYF.

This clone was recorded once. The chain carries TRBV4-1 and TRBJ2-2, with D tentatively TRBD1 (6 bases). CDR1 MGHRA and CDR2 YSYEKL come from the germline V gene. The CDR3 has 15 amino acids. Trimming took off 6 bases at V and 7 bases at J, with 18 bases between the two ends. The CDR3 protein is CASSRASGVVGELFF. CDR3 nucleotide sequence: TGCGCCAGCAGTCGAGCCTCAGGGGTAGTCGGGGAGCTGTTTTTT.

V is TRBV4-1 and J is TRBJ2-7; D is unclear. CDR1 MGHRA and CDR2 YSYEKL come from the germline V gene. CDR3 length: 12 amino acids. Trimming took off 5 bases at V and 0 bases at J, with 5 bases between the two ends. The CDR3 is CASSGSSYEQYF. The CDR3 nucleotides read TGCGCCAGCAGCGGCAGCTCCTACGAGCAGTACTTC.

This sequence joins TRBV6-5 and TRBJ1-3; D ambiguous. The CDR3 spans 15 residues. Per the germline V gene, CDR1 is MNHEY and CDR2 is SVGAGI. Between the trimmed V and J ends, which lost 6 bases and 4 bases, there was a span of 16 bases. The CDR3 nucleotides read TGTGCCAGCAGCCGCGTGTTAGGCCCAGGAAACACCATATATTTT. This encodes CASSRVLGPGNTIYF.

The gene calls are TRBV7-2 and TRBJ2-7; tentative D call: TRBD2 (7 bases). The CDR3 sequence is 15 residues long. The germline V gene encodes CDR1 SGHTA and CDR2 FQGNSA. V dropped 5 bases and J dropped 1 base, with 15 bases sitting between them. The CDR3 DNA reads TGTGCCAGCAGCCCCTGGGGGGGCTATTCCTACGAGCAGTACTTC. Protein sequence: CASSPWGGYSYEQYF. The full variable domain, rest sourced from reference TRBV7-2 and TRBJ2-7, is GAGVSQSPSNKVTEKGKDVELRCDPISGHTALYWYRQSLGQGLEFLIYFQGNSAPDKSGLPSDRFSAERTGGSVSTLTIQRTQQEDSAVYLCASSPWGGYSYEQYFGPGTRLTVT.

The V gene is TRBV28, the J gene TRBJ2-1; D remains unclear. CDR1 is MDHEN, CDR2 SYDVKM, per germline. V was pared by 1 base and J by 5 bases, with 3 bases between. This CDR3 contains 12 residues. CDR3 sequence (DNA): TGTGCCAGCAGTTTATCTAACAATGAGCAGTTCTTC. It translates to CASSLSNNEQFF.

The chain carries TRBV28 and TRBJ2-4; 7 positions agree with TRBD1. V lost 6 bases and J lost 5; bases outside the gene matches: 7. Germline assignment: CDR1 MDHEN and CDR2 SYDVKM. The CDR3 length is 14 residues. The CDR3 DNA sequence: TGTGCCAGCAGCTCTCCCGGACAGGAAAACATTCAGTACTTC. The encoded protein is CASSSPGQENIQYF.

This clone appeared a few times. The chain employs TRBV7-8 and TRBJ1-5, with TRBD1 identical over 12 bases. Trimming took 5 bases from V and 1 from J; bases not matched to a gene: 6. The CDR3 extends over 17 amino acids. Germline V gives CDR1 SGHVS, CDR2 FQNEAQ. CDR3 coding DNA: TGTGCCAGCAGCCGGGACAGGGGGCTTACGAGCAATCAGCCCCAGCATTTT. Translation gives CASSRDRGLTSNQPQHF.

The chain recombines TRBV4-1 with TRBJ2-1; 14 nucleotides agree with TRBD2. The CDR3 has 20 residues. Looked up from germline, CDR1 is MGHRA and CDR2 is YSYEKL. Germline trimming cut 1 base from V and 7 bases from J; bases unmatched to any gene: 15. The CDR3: CASSQAGIPGLAGEGNEQFF. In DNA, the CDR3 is TGCGCCAGCAGCCAAGCTGGTATACCGGGACTAGCGGGAGAAGGGAATGAGCAGTTCTTC.

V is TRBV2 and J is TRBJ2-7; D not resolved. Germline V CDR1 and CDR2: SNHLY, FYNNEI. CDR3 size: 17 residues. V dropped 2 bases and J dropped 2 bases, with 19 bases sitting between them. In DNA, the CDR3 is TGTGCCAGCAGTGAACCCTCGACGCAGGCTGGGACCTACGAGCAGTACTTC. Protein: CASSEPSTQAGTYEQYF.

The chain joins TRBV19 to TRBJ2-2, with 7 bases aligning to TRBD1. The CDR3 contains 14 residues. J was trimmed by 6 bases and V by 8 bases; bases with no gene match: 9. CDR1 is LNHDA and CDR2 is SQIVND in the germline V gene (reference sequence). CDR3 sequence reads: CASGDSEGSGELFF. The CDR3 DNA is TGTGCCAGTGGGGACAGTGAGGGTTCCGGGGAGCTGTTTTTT.

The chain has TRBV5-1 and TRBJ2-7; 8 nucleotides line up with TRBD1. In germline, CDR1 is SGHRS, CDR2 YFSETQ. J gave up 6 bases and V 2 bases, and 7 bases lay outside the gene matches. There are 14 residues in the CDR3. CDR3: CASSFGTGLLEQYF. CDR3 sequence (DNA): TGCGCCAGCAGCTTTGGGACAGGCCTACTCGAGCAGTACTTC.

The CDR3 sequence is CASSLPPAGQYF. CDR3 DNA: TGTGCCAGCAGCTTGCCCCCGGCAGGGCAGTACTTC. This sequence joins TRBV7-9 and TRBJ2-5, with D possibly matching TRBD1 (5 bases). Germline lookup yields CDR1 SEHNR and CDR2 FQNEAQ (reference sequence). With 3 bases removed from V and 11 bases from J, the gap between germline ends came to 13 bases. The CDR3 is 12 residues long.

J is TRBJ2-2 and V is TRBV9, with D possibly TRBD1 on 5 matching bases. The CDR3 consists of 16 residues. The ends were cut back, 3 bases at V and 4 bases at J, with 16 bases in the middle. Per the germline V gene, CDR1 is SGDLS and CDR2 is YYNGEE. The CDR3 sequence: CASSETFQGPTGELFF. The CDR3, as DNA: TGTGCCAGCAGCGAAACGTTCCAGGGTCCCACCGGGGAGCTGTTTTTT.

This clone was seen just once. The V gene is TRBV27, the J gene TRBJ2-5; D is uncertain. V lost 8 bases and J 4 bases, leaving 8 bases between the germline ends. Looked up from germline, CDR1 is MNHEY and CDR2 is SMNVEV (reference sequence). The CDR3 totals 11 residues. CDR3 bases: TGTGCCAGCGGTCTTACAGAGACCCAGTACTTC. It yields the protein CASGLTETQYF.

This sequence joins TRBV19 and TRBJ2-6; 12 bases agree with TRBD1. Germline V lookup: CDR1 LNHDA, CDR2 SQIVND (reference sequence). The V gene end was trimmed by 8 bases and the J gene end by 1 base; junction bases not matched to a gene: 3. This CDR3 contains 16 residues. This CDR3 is CASGDRGLSGANVLTF. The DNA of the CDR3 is TGTGCCAGTGGGGACAGGGGGCTTTCTGGGGCCAACGTCCTGACTTTC.

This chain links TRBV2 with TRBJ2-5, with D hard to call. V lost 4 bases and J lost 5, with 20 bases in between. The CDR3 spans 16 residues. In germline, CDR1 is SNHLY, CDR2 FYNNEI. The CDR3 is CASSGDTWPTSETQYF. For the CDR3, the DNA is TGTGCCAGCAGTGGTGACACCTGGCCAACGTCCGAGACCCAGTACTTC.

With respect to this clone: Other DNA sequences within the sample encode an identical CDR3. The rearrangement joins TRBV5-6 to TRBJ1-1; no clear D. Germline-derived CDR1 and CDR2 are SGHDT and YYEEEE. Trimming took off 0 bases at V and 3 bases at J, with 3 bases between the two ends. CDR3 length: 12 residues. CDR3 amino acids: CASSLGDTEAFF. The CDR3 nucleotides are TGTGCCAGCAGCTTGGGAGACACTGAAGCTTTCTTT.

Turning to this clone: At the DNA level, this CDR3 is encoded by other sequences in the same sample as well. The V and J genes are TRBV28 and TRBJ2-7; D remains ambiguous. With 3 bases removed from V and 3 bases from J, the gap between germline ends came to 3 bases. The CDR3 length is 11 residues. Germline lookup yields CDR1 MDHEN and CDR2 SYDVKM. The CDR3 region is CASSFNYEQYF. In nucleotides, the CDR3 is TGTGCCAGCAGTTTCAACTACGAGCAGTACTTC.

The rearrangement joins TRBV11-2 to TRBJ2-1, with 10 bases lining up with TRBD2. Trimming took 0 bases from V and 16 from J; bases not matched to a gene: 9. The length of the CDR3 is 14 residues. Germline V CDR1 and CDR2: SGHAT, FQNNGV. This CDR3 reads CASSLEPSGRREFF. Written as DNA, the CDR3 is TGTGCCAGCAGCTTAGAACCTAGCGGGAGACGTGAATTCTTC. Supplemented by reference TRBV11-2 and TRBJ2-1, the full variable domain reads EAGVAQSPRYKIIEKRQSVAFWCNPISGHATLYWYQQILGQGPKLLIQFQNNGVVDDSQLPKDRFSAERLKGVDSTLKIQPAKLEDSAVYLCASSLEPSGRREFFGPGTRLTVL.

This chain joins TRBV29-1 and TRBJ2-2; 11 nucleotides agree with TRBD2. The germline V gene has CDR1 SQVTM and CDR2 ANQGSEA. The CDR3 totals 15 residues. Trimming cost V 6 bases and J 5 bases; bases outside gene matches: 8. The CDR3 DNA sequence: TGCAGCGTCGCTAGCGGGAGGCGGGGGACCGGGGAGCTGTTTTTT. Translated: CSVASGRRGTGELFF.

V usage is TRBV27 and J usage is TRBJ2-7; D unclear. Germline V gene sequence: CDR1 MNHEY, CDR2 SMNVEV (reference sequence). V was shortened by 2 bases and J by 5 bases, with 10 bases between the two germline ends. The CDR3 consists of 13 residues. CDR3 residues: CASSLRTPHEQYF. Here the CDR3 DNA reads TGTGCCAGCAGTTTACGGACCCCCCACGAGCAGTACTTC.

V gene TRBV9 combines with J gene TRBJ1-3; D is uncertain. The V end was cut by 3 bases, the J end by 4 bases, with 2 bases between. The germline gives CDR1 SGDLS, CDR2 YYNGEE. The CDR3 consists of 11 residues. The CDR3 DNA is TGTGCCAGCAGCGAAGGAAACACCATATATTTT. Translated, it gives CASSEGNTIYF.

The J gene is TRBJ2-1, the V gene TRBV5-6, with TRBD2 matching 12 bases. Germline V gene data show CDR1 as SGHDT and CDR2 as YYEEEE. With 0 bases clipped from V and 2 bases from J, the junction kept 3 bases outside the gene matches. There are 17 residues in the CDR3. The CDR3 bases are TGTGCCAGCAGCTTGGCGCTAGCGGGAGGGCCCTACAATGAGCAGTTCTTC. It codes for CASSLALAGGPYNEQFF.